This paragraph reports one T cell receptor beta chain. Antigen specificity is unknown. In germline, CDR1 is SEHNR, CDR2 FQNEAQ (reference sequence). V was trimmed by 5 bases and J by 7 bases, leaving 15 bases between them. The CDR3 runs to 15 residues. Cultured CD4+ T cell DNA was sequenced using the Oncomine TCR Beta short-read assay. From the PCR reads, TCRdb called clonotypes with MiXCR, one entry per CDR3 protein. Of 14,000 to 15,000 distinct CDR3 sequences in the sample, under 60% were seen once. Documented treatment: approximately nine-day PBMC culture with coronavirus spike peptide pools or control peptides (ViraFEST assay). The data are from a study of vaccination and CD4 T cells after COVID-19. Across the whole study: Convalescent participants consisted of six males and four females, two being Hispanic. Samples taken post-COVID came a median roughly 100 days after diagnosis, ranging from 35 to 161. The interval from dose two to post-vaccine sampling had a median of approximately 73 days, and it ranged from 14 to 241. The study's findings and limits: Spike mono-reactivity was found in 304 of 307 vaccine-specific clones from convalescent patients.

Sequencing used CD4+ T cells from blood, cultured in vitro. This chain joins TRBV7-9 and TRBJ1-6, with D possibly TRBD1 on 5 matching bases. The sequence was obtained from a human donor who had recovered from COVID-19. This CDR3 is CASSTGDRENSPLHF. In DNA, the CDR3 is TGTGCCAGCAGCACGGGGGACCGGGAGAATTCACCCCTCCACTTT.